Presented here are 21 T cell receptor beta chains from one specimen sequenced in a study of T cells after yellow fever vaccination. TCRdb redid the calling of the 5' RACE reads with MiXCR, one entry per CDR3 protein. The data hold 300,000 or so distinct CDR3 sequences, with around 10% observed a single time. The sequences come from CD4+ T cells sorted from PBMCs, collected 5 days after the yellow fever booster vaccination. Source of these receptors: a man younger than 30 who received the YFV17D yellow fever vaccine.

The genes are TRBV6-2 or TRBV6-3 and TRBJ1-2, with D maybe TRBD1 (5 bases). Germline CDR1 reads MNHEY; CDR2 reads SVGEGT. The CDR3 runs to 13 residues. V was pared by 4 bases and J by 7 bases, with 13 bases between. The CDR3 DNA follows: TGTGCCAGCAGTTTGTCAGGGTCTCGTGGCTACACCTTC. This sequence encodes CASSLSGSRGYTF.

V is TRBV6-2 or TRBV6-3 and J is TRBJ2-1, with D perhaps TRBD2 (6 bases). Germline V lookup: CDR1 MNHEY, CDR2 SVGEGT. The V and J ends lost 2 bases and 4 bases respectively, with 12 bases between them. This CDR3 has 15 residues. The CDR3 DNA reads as TGTGCCAGCAGTTACCGTGGGAGCGGGTACAATGAGCAGTTCTTC. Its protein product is CASSYRGSGYNEQFF.

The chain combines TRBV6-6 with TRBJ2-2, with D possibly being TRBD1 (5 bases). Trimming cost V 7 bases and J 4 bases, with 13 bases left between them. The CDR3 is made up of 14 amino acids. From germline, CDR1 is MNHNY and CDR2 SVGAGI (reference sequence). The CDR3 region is CASTQTDRTGELFF. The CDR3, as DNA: TGTGCCAGCACCCAGACAGATCGCACCGGGGAGCTGTTTTTT.

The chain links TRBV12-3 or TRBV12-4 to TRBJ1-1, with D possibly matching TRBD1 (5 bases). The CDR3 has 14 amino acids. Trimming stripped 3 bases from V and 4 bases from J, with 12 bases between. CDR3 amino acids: CASSLSQRGTEAFF. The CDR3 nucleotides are TGTGCCAGCAGTTTGAGTCAAAGGGGCACTGAAGCTTTCTTT.

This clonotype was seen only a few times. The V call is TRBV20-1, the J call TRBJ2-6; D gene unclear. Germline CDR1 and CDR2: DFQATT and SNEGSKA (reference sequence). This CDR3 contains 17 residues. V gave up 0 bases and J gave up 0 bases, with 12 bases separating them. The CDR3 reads CSARDQSKNSGANVLTF. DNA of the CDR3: TGCAGTGCTAGAGATCAGAGTAAAAACTCTGGGGCCAACGTCCTGACTTTC.

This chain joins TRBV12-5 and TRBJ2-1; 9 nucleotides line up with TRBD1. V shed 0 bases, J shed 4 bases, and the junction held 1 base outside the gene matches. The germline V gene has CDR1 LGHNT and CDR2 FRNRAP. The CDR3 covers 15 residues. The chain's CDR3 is CASGLVQGAYNEQFF. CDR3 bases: TGTGCTAGTGGTTTGGTACAGGGGGCTTACAATGAGCAGTTCTTC.

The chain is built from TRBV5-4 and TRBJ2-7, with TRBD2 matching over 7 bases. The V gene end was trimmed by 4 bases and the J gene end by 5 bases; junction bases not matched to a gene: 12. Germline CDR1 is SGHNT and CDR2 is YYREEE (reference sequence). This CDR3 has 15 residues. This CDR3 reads CASSGLRGGLNEQYF. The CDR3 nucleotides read TGTGCCAGCAGCGGACTCCGGGGAGGGTTGAACGAGCAGTACTTC.

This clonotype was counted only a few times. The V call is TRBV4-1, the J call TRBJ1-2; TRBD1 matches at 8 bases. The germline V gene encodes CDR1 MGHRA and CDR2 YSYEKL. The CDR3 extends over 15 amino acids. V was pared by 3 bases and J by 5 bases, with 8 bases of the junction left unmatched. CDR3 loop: CASSQEDRVRYGYTF. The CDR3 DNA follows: TGCGCCAGCAGCCAGGAGGACAGGGTTCGGTATGGCTACACCTTC.

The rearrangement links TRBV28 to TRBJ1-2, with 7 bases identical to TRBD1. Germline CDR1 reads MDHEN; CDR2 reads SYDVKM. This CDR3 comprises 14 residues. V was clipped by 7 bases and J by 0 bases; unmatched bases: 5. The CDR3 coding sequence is TGTGCCAGCATCCAAGACAGGGCTAACTATGGCTACACCTTC. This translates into CASIQDRANYGYTF.

DNA of the CDR3: TGTGCCAGCAGCTTAGATTCGCGGTATGGCGAGCAGTACGTC. Its translation is CASSLDSRYGEQYV. The chain has TRBV11-2 and TRBJ2-7; D not resolved. Germline V CDR1 and CDR2: SGHAT, FQNNGV. Trimming cost V 0 bases and J 6 bases, with 12 bases left between them. CDR3 size: 14 residues.

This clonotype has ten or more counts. DNA of the CDR3: TGCGCCAGCAGCTGGGGTTTTATGGCAGATACGCAGTATTTT. Translation: CASSWGFMADTQYF. V usage is TRBV5-1 and J usage is TRBJ2-3; D gene uncertain. V was trimmed by 3 bases and J by 4 bases, leaving 12 bases between them. The length of the CDR3 is 14 residues. Per the germline V gene, CDR1 is SGHRS and CDR2 is YFSETQ. The whole variable domain, remainder taken from reference TRBV5-1 and TRBJ2-3, is KAGVTQTPRYLIKTRGQQVTLSCSPISGHRSVSWYQQTPGQGLQFLFEYFSETQRNKGNFPGRFSGRQFSNSRSEMNVSTLELGDSALYLCASSWGFMADTQYFGPGTRLTVL.

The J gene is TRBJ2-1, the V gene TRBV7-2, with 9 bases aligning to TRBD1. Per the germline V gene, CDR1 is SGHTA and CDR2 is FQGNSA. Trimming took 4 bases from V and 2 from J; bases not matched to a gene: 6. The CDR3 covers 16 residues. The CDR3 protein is CASSSWTGAPYNEQFF. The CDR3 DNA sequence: TGTGCCAGCAGCTCTTGGACAGGGGCCCCCTACAATGAGCAGTTCTTC. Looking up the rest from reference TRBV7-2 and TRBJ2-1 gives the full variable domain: GAGVSQSPSNKVTEKGKDVELRCDPISGHTALYWYRQSLGQGLEFLIYFQGNSAPDKSGLPSDRFSAERTGGSVSTLTIQRTQQEDSAVYLCASSSWTGAPYNEQFFGPGTRLTVL.

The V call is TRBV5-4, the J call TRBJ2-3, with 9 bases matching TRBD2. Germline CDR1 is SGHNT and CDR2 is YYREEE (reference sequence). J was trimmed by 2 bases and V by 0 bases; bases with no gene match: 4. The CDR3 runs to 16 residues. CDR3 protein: CASSLAKRGATDTQYF. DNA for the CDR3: TGTGCCAGCAGCTTGGCCAAGCGGGGGGCCACAGATACGCAGTATTTT.

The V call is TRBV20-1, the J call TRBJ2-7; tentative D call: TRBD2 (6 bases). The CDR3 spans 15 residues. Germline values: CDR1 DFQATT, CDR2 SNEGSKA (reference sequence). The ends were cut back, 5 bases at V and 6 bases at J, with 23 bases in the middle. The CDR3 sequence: CSARSVGRMGGEQYF. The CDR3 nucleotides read TGCAGTGCTCGTAGTGTGGGCAGGATGGGGGGCGAGCAGTACTTC.

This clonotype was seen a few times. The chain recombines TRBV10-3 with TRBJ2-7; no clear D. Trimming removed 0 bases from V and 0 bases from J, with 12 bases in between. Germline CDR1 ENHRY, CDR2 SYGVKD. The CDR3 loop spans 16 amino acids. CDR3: CAISESIGRSSYEQYV. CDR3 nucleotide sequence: TGTGCCATCAGTGAGTCGATAGGCCGTAGCTCCTACGAGCAGTACGTC.

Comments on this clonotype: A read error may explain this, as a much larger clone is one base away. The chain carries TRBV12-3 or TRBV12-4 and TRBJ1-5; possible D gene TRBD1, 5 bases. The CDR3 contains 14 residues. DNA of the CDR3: TGTGCCAGAAGTTTTAGGGGTAGCAATCAGCCCCAGCATTTT. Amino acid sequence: CARSFRGSNQPQHF.

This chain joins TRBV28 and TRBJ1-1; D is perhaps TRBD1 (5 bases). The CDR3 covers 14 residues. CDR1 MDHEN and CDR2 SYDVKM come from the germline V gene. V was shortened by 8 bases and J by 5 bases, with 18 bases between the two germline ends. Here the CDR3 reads CASVGSGVWTEAFF. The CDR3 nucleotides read TGTGCCAGCGTGGGGTCGGGGGTTTGGACTGAAGCTTTCTTT.

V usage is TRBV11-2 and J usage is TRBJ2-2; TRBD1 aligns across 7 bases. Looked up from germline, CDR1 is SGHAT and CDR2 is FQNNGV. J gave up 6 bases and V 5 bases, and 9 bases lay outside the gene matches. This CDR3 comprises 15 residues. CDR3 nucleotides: TGTGCCAGCAGCCCTACAGGGGTAGCCGCCGGGGAGCTGTTTTTT. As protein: CASSPTGVAAGELFF.

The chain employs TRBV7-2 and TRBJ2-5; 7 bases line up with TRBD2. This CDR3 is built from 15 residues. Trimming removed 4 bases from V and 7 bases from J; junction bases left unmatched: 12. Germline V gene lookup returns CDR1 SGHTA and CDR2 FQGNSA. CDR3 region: CASSYQTSPGGTQYF. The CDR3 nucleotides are TGTGCCAGCAGCTACCAGACTAGCCCTGGGGGGACCCAGTACTTC. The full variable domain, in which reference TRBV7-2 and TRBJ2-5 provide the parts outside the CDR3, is GAGVSQSPSNKVTEKGKDVELRCDPISGHTALYWYRQSLGQGLEFLIYFQGNSAPDKSGLPSDRFSAERTGGSVSTLTIQRTQQEDSAVYLCASSYQTSPGGTQYFGPGTRLLVL.

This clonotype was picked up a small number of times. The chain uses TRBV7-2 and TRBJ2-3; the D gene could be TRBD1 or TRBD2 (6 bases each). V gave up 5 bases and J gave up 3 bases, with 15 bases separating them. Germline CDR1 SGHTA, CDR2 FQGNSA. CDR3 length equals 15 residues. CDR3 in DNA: TGTGCCAGCAGCCCCCCGGGGGCTTATACAGATACGCAGTATTTT. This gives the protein CASSPPGAYTDTQYF.

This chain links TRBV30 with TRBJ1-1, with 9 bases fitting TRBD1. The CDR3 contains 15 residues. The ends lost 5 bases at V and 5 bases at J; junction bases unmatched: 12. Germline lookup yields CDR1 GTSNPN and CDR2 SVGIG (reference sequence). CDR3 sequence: CAWSGTGLRGTEAFF. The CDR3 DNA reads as TGTGCCTGGTCCGGGACAGGGCTGAGAGGAACTGAAGCTTTCTTT.